The text below deals with one T cell receptor (beta chain). The antigen is undetermined. These data come from a study of T-cell reconstitution after alpha-beta-depleted transplantation in children. As it was prepared, the TCRbeta library received unique molecular identifiers. TCRdb passed the PCR reads through MiXCR, listing each CDR3 protein once. The sample yields hundreds of thousands of distinct CDR3 sequences, about 15% seen once. Study findings and constraints: The study reportedly traced alpha-beta T cells about two months after transplant to several hundred expanded graft clones. Counts and diversity of T cells one year after transplant came mostly from newly produced T cells. Surviving recipient T cells and thymic progenitors accounted for the high day-60 TCRbeta diversity observed in some patients.

V lost 6 bases, J lost 3 bases, and 1 base stayed unmatched. The CDR3 covers 13 residues. Material: PBMCs, mostly from graft donor cells, obtained 360 days after TCRalphabeta/CD19-depleted stem cell transplant. The chain uses TRBV12-3 or TRBV12-4 and TRBJ2-1; 8 nucleotides line up with TRBD2. The clonotype comes from a male patient aged 10 to 17 who had a stem cell transplant for acute lymphoblastic leukemia, so the T cells may come from the graft donor. The CDR3 protein is CASRRGDYNEQFF. The CDR3 nucleotides are TGTGCCAGCAGGCGGGGGGACTACAATGAGCAGTTCTTC.